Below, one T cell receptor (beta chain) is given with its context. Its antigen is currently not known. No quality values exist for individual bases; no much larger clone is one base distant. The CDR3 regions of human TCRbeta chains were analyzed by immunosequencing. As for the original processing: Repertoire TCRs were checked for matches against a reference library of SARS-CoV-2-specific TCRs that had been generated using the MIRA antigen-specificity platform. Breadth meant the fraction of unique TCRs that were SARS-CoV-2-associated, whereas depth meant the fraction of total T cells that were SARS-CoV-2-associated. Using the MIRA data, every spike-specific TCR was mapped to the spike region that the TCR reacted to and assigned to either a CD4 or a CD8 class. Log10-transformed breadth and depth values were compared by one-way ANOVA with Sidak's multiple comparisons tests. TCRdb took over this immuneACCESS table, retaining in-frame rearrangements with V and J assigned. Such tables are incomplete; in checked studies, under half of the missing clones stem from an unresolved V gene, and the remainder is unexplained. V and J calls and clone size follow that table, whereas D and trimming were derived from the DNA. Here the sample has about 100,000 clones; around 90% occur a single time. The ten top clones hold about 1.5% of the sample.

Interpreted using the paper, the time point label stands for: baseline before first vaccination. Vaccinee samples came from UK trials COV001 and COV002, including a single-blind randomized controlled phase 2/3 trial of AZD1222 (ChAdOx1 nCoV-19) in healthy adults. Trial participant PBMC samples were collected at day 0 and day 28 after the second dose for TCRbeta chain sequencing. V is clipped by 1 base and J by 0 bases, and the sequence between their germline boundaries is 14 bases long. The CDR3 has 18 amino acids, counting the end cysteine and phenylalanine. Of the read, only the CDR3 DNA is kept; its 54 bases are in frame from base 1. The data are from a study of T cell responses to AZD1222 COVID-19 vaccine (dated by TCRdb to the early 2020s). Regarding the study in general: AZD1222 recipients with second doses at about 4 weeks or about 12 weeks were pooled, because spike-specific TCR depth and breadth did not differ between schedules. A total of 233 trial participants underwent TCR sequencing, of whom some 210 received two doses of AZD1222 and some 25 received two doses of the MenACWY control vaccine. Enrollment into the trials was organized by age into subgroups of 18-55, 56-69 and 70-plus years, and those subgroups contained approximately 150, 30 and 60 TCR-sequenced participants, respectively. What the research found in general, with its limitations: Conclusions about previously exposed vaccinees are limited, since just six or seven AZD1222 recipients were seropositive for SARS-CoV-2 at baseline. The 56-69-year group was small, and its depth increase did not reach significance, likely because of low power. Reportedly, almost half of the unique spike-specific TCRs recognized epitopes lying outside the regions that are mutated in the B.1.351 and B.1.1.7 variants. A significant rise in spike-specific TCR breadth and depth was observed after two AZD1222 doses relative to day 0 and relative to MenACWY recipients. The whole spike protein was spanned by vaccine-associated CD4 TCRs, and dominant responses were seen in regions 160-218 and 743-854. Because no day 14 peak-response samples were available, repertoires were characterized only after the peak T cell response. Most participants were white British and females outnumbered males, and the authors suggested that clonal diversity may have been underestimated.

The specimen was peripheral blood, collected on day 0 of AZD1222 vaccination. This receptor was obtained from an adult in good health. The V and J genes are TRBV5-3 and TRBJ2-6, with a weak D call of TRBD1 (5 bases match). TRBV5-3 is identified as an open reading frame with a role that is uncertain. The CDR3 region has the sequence CARSLLTVSSSGANVLTF. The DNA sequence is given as TGTGCCAGAAGCTTGTTGACAGTTTCGAGCTCTGGGGCCAACGTCCTGACTTTC.